This TCR beta chain was captured in a study of patients and donors after allogeneic stem cell transplantation. TCRdb re-called the RT-PCR reads through MiXCR, storing one row per CDR3 protein. In the table there are hundreds of thousands of distinct CDR3 sequences, roughly 15% of which are singletons. Trimming stripped 5 bases from V and 2 bases from J, with 12 bases between. This CDR3 is built from 14 residues. Germline V lookup: CDR1 SGHNT, CDR2 YENEEA. J is TRBJ1-1 and V is TRBV11-3; the D gene is possibly TRBD1 (6 bases). This receptor was identified in a human donor who was either an allogeneic HSCT recipient or a stem cell or donor lymphocyte infusion donor (not recorded which). It is not recorded whose cells these are; they may come from a transplant donor. Sequenced: blood, either unsorted or a sorted T cell fraction (not recorded which). The CDR3 nucleotides read TGTGCCAGCAGCGCGGACAGCGGTAACACTGAAGCTTTCTTT. Residues: CASSADSGNTEAFF. Based on the CDR3 plus reference TRBV11-3 and TRBJ1-1, the full variable domain is EAGVVQSPRYKIIEKKQPVAFWCNPISGHNTLYWYLQNLGQGPELLIRYENEEAVDDSQLPKDRFSAERLKGVDSTLKIQPAELGDSAVYLCASSADSGNTEAFFGQGTRLTVV.